These 26 T cell receptor beta chains were all obtained from the same sample, sequenced in a study of T cells after yellow fever vaccination. TCRdb redid the calling of the 5' RACE reads with MiXCR, one entry per CDR3 protein. The table has about 260,000 distinct CDR3 sequences, 13% seen once. Sequencing used CD4+ T cells sorted from PBMCs, obtained 45 days after the yellow fever booster vaccination. The receptors shown here come from a man under 40 who received the YFV17D yellow fever vaccine.

V is TRBV10-3 and J is TRBJ2-7; D is ambiguous. The germline V gene encodes CDR1 ENHRY and CDR2 SYGVKD. The CDR3 has 15 amino acids. V lost 2 bases to trimming and J lost 2 bases, with 13 bases between them. CDR3 coding DNA: TGTGCCATCAGTGAGCGCGACGGTTTCGCCTACGAGCAGTACTTC. Protein product: CAISERDGFAYEQYF.

This clonotype was detected a few times. V and J are TRBV18 and TRBJ2-1; possible D gene TRBD1, 6 bases. Germline V gene lookup returns CDR1 KGHSH and CDR2 LQKENI. The CDR3 is made up of 15 amino acids. Trimming pared 2 bases from V and 5 bases from J, leaving 13 bases between. CDR3 coding DNA: TGTGCCAGCTCACCAAACAGGGTTTTAGACAATGAGCAGTTCTTC. Translated: CASSPNRVLDNEQFF.

This clonotype has ten or more counts. V usage is TRBV10-3 and J usage is TRBJ2-1, with TRBD2 matching 12 bases. Germline trimming cut 6 bases from V and 6 bases from J; bases unmatched to any gene: 6. The CDR3 covers 15 residues. The germline gives CDR1 ENHRY, CDR2 SYGVKD. The CDR3 DNA sequence: TGTGCCATCAGCGCCGGGACTAGCGGGTTCAATGAGCAGTTCTTC. This gives the protein CAISAGTSGFNEQFF.

Turning to this clonotype: An end of the junction differs from the germline gene, which may be a read error. The gene calls are TRBV30 and TRBJ2-2, with D unclear. Per germline, CDR1 GTSNPN and CDR2 SVGIG (reference sequence). This CDR3 region has 11 residues. DNA of the CDR3: TGTGCCTGGAGTGTATCCGGAGAGCTGTTTTTT. Translated: CAWSVSGELFF.

This clonotype was observed once. The genes are TRBV4-2 and TRBJ2-1; D is uncertain. This CDR3 has 17 amino acids. Germline V gives CDR1 LGHNA, CDR2 YNFKEQ. The V and J ends lost 0 bases and 0 bases respectively, with 12 bases between them. The CDR3 DNA sequence: TGTGCCAGCAGCCAAGATCTGCTCCCAAGCTCCTACAATGAGCAGTTCTTC. As protein: CASSQDLLPSSYNEQFF.

About this clonotype: At one of its ends the junction is not consistent with the germline gene, which may arise from a read error. This chain uses TRBV5-1 with TRBJ2-1; 12 bases line up with TRBD2. The CDR3 spans 17 residues. Germline V lookup: CDR1 SGHRS, CDR2 YFSETQ. CDR3 amino acids: CVSSLWGLAGGGNEQFF. CDR3 bases: TGCGTCAGCAGCCTTTGGGGCCTAGCGGGAGGGGGAAATGAGCAGTTCTTC.

Ten or more counts support this clonotype. This chain joins TRBV10-3 and TRBJ2-5; D is tentatively TRBD1 or TRBD2 (6 bases each). Germline CDR1 is ENHRY and CDR2 is SYGVKD. The CDR3 consists of 14 residues. Trimming cost V 4 bases and J 3 bases, with 12 bases left between them. CDR3 nucleotide sequence: TGTGCCATCAGTGCGAGGGGGGAAAAAGAGACCCAGTACTTC. Its protein product is CAISARGEKETQYF.

This clonotype was found a few times. The chain links TRBV19 to TRBJ2-1, with D maybe TRBD2 (5 bases). Trimming stripped 11 bases from V and 3 bases from J, with 17 bases between. This CDR3 has 14 amino acids. Germline CDR1 and CDR2: LNHDA and SQIVND (reference sequence). CDR3 amino acids: CASKDLRNYNEQFF. CDR3 nucleotides: TGTGCCTCCAAGGACTTACGTAACTACAATGAGCAGTTCTTC. Complete variable domain (other parts from reference TRBV19 and TRBJ2-1): DGGITQSPKYLFRKEGQNVTLSCEQNLNHDAMYWYRQDPGQGLRLIYYSQIVNDFQKGDIAEGYSVSREKKESFPLTVTSAQKNPTAFYLCASKDLRNYNEQFFGPGTRLTVL.

This chain uses TRBV6-2 or TRBV6-3 with TRBJ2-1; D possibly corresponds to TRBD1 (5 bases). With 6 bases removed from V and 5 bases from J, the gap between germline ends came to 8 bases. The germline CDR1 and CDR2 sequences are MNHEY and SVGEGT. The CDR3 runs to 12 residues. CDR3 loop: CASSPTDNEQFF. The CDR3 DNA sequence: TGTGCCAGCAGCCCGACAGACAATGAGCAGTTCTTC.

The rearrangement uses TRBV5-1 and TRBJ2-7; 7 bases fit TRBD2. There are 12 residues in the CDR3. V lost 6 bases and J lost 3; bases outside the gene matches: 3. Germline V gives CDR1 SGHRS, CDR2 YFSETQ. This CDR3 is CASNREDYEQYF. CDR3 DNA: TGCGCCAGCAACCGGGAGGACTACGAGCAGTACTTC. The whole variable domain, filled in from reference TRBV5-1 and TRBJ2-7, reads KAGVTQTPRYLIKTRGQQVTLSCSPISGHRSVSWYQQTPGQGLQFLFEYFSETQRNKGNFPGRFSGRQFSNSRSEMNVSTLELGDSALYLCASNREDYEQYFGPGTRLTVT.

This clonotype turned up a few times. The chain joins TRBV7-9 to TRBJ2-7; the D gene could be TRBD1 or TRBD2 (5 bases each). The CDR3 has 11 residues. CDR1 is SEHNR, CDR2 FQNEAQ, per germline (reference sequence). V was shortened by 4 bases and J by 8 bases, with 9 bases between the two germline ends. The CDR3 region has the DNA TGTGCCAGCAGCTCGGGACCGAAGCAGTACTTC. Protein product: CASSSGPKQYF.

This clonotype has only a few counts. The chain is built from TRBV4-2 and TRBJ2-5; D unresolved. This CDR3 region has 14 residues. Germline V gene sequence: CDR1 LGHNA, CDR2 YNFKEQ. V lost 0 bases to trimming and J lost 4 bases, with 9 bases between them. The CDR3 sequence is CASSQEKGLETQYF. The CDR3 DNA reads as TGTGCCAGCAGCCAAGAAAAAGGGTTAGAGACCCAGTACTTC.

The chain uses TRBV29-1 and TRBJ2-3, with D perhaps matching TRBD1 (5 bases). The CDR3 covers 12 residues. The germline V gene encodes CDR1 SQVTM and CDR2 ANQGSEA. Trimming removed 4 bases at V and 6 bases at J, with 11 bases between. This CDR3 reads CSVGQRGDTQYF. As DNA, the CDR3 is TGCAGCGTTGGACAGCGAGGCGATACGCAGTATTTT.

The chain couples TRBV19 to TRBJ2-2; D gene unclear. Germline V gene sequence: CDR1 LNHDA, CDR2 SQIVND (reference sequence). Trimming removed 1 base from V and 0 bases from J, with 6 bases in between. This CDR3 spans 15 amino acids. This CDR3 is CASSIGRTNTGELFF. The CDR3 DNA is TGTGCCAGTAGTATAGGACGGACGAACACCGGGGAGCTGTTTTTT.

In its sample, this clonotype was seen a few times. V gene TRBV18 combines with J gene TRBJ2-1; possible D gene TRBD2, 5 bases. The CDR3 consists of 15 residues. Trimming took off 3 bases at V and 2 bases at J, with 11 bases between the two ends. Germline CDR1 is KGHSH and CDR2 is LQKENI. CDR3 coding DNA: TGTGCCAGCTCACCTGAGGGTGGCCCCTACAATGAGCAGTTCTTC. As protein: CASSPEGGPYNEQFF.

This clonotype was counted only a few times. The rearrangement links TRBV20-1 to TRBJ2-1; 9 bases are a match to TRBD2. This CDR3 is 16 amino acids long. Germline loops: CDR1 DFQATT, CDR2 SNEGSKA (reference sequence). The junction had 12 bases not matched to a gene; V was cut back by 6 bases and J by 3 bases. CDR3: CSAGTHLAGSYNEQFF. In DNA form, the CDR3 reads TGCAGTGCCGGCACTCATCTAGCGGGGAGCTACAATGAGCAGTTCTTC.

This clonotype appeared a single time. The chain combines TRBV11-1 with TRBJ2-2; 9 nucleotides agree with TRBD2. V was clipped by 5 bases and J by 7 bases; unmatched bases: 8. There are 15 residues in the CDR3. CDR1 and CDR2 (germline): SGHAT, FQDESV (reference sequence). The CDR3 DNA follows: TGTGCCAGCAGCGCCGGGACTAGCAAGGGCGGGGAGCTGTTTTTT. Translated: CASSAGTSKGGELFF.

V is TRBV28 and J is TRBJ2-1, with 9 bases that match TRBD2. The CDR3 consists of 14 residues. Germline assignment: CDR1 MDHEN and CDR2 SYDVKM. V trimming: 6 bases; J trimming: 3 bases; junction bases outside the gene matches: 3. The CDR3 region has the DNA TGTGCCAGCAGCCCAGCGGGAGGCTACAATGAGCAGTTCTTC. This gives the protein CASSPAGGYNEQFF.

This clonotype was seen a handful of times. The chain links TRBV10-3 to TRBJ2-1, with D unresolved. The V gene lost 8 bases and the J gene lost 5 bases, with 13 bases spanning the gap. The CDR3 extends over 13 amino acids. Germline CDR1 and CDR2: ENHRY and SYGVKD. The DNA of the CDR3 is TGTGCCATCTGGAATGTCGTGGACAATGAGCAGTTCTTC. The encoded protein is CAIWNVVDNEQFF.

This chain connects TRBV24-1 to TRBJ2-1, with TRBD2 as a possible D gene (6 bases). V was shortened by 5 bases and J by 3 bases, with 25 bases between the two germline ends. Germline loops: CDR1 KGHDR, CDR2 SFDVKD. The CDR3 extends over 19 amino acids. CDR3 bases: TGTGCCACCAGTGGCCCGGTGCGGGAAAGCCAAGGGGACTACAATGAGCAGTTCTTC. Residues: CATSGPVRESQGDYNEQFF.

The V gene is TRBV4-3, the J gene TRBJ2-7; no reliable D call. V was shortened by 0 bases and J by 5 bases, with 8 bases between the two germline ends. Germline values: CDR1 LGHNA, CDR2 YSLEER. The CDR3 loop spans 13 amino acids. The CDR3 DNA follows: TGCGCCAGCAGCCAAGATGAAGGGAACGAGCAGTACTTC. Protein sequence: CASSQDEGNEQYF.

V gene TRBV20-1 combines with J gene TRBJ2-1, with 8 bases that match TRBD2. Germline-derived CDR1 and CDR2 are DFQATT and SNEGSKA (reference sequence). The CDR3 covers 16 residues. The V gene end was trimmed by 3 bases and the J gene end by 1 base; junction bases not matched to a gene: 8. The CDR3 sequence is CSARGLAGLSYNEQFF. CDR3 bases: TGCAGTGCTAGGGGGCTAGCGGGTCTTTCCTACAATGAGCAGTTCTTC.

At least ten counts were recorded for this clonotype. The V and J genes are TRBV5-1 and TRBJ2-1, with TRBD2 matching 9 bases. Germline V gives CDR1 SGHRS, CDR2 YFSETQ. The V and J ends lost 0 bases and 5 bases, in that order; junction bases with no gene match: 3. The CDR3 has 15 amino acids. CDR3 sequence (DNA): TGCGCCAGCAGCTTGGTTCTAGCGGGGCACAATGAGCAGTTCTTC. The encoded protein is CASSLVLAGHNEQFF.

This clonotype was detected a few times. The rearrangement joins TRBV20-1 to TRBJ2-1, with TRBD2 matching over 9 bases. This CDR3 spans 17 amino acids. The ends lost 4 bases at V and 8 bases at J; junction bases unmatched: 18. In germline, CDR1 is DFQATT, CDR2 SNEGSKA (reference sequence). CDR3 in amino acids: CSANSPGNSGRRYEQFF. In nucleotides, the CDR3 is TGCAGTGCTAACTCCCCCGGGAATAGCGGGAGACGATATGAGCAGTTCTTC.

The table lists this clonotype with a few counts. This chain uses TRBV5-1 with TRBJ2-2, with 8 positions matching TRBD1. V gave up 4 bases and J gave up 1 base; unmatched junction bases: 12. Germline V gene data show CDR1 as SGHRS and CDR2 as YFSETQ. The CDR3 runs 18 residues. CDR3 loop: CASSRKPTGAENTGELFF. DNA for the CDR3: TGCGCCAGCAGCAGAAAACCGACAGGGGCAGAGAACACCGGGGAGCTGTTTTTT.

The chain joins TRBV18 to TRBJ2-7; D is perhaps TRBD1 or TRBD2 (5 bases each). V lost 6 bases, J lost 6 bases, and 18 bases lay in between. Germline lookup yields CDR1 KGHSH and CDR2 LQKENI. There are 14 residues in the CDR3. As DNA, the CDR3 is TGTGCCAGCTCGCCTCAGGTCGGGGCGGGCGAGCAGTACTTC. Amino acid sequence: CASSPQVGAGEQYF.